These 19 T cell receptor beta chains originate from one sample sequenced in a study of brain metastases from non-small cell lung cancer. Assay: immunoSEQ multiplex PCR; the TCRdb copy retains only in-frame clones and omits some. The data show about 4,300 clones, roughly 83% seen once. Sequencing was performed on primary lung tumor tissue. The receptors shown here come from a donor at least 40 years old with non-small cell lung cancer.

The chain employs TRBV7-2 and TRBJ1-2, with 7 bases that match TRBD1. V lost 3 bases and J lost 8; bases outside the gene matches: 9. Germline assignment: CDR1 SGHTA and CDR2 FQGNSA. The length of the CDR3 is 14 residues. CDR3 amino acids: CASSFNVVRGGYTF. DNA of the CDR3: TGTGCCAGCAGCTTCAACGTGGTCAGGGGGGGCTACACCTTC.

The CDR3 protein is CASSPPASGVGETQYF. In nucleotides, the CDR3 is TGTGCCAGTAGTCCCCCGGCTAGCGGGGTCGGAGAGACCCAGTACTTC. The gene calls are TRBV19 and TRBJ2-5, with 9 bases fitting TRBD2. Trimming cost V 5 bases and J 4 bases; bases outside gene matches: 11. Looked up from germline, CDR1 is LNHDA and CDR2 is SQIVND (reference sequence). This CDR3 comprises 16 residues. Variable domain in full (rest from reference TRBV19 and TRBJ2-5): DGGITQSPKYLFRKEGQNVTLSCEQNLNHDAMYWYRQDPGQGLRLIYYSQIVNDFQKGDIAEGYSVSREKKESFPLTVTSAQKNPTAFYLCASSPPASGVGETQYFGPGTRLLVL.

This sequence joins TRBV5-6 and TRBJ1-1, with 7 bases aligning to TRBD1. With V trimmed by 2 bases and J by 11 bases, 6 bases remained unmatched. Germline assignment: CDR1 SGHDT and CDR2 YYEEEE. The CDR3 has 12 residues. CDR3 region: CASSLGTGDAFF. The CDR3 nucleotides are TGTGCCAGCAGCTTAGGTACAGGGGATGCTTTCTTT.

By share, this clone ranks as large. V and J are TRBV20-1 and TRBJ2-1; 7 bases map to TRBD2. After removal of 3 bases from V and 8 bases from J, the junction contained 10 bases not matched to a gene. CDR3 length equals 14 residues. The germline gives CDR1 DFQATT, CDR2 SNEGSKA (reference sequence). CDR3 DNA sequence: TGCAGTGCTAGTATGGTCCAGGGAGGGGATGAGCAGTTCTTC. Its protein is CSASMVQGGDEQFF.

This chain uses TRBV7-3 with TRBJ2-1; D might be TRBD2 (6 bases). Deletions cut 5 bases from V and 0 bases from J, with 11 bases between. CDR3 size: 15 residues. Germline V gives CDR1 SGHTA, CDR2 FQGTGA. DNA for the CDR3: TGTGCCAGCAGCCCCTGGAGGGGCTCCTACAATGAGCAGTTCTTC. Its protein is CASSPWRGSYNEQFF.

This clone was picked up one time. The junction does not match germline at one end; this may be a read error. The J gene is TRBJ2-2, the V gene TRBV6-5, with D perhaps matching TRBD2 (6 bases). The CDR3 is 14 amino acids. In germline, CDR1 is MNHEY, CDR2 SVGAGI. CDR3 loop: CASSRGANTRELFF. DNA for the CDR3: TGTGCCAGCTCGCGGGGAGCGAACACCAGGGAGCTGTTTTTT.

The rearrangement links TRBV2 to TRBJ2-2; a possible D gene is TRBD1 (5 bases). The CDR3 is 14 amino acids. Trimming removed 8 bases from V and 0 bases from J, with 10 bases in between. In germline, CDR1 is SNHLY, CDR2 FYNNEI. The CDR3 loop reads CASQTVANTGELFF. Written as DNA, the CDR3 is TGTGCCAGCCAGACAGTCGCGAACACCGGGGAGCTGTTTTTT.

The V and J genes are TRBV9 and TRBJ1-2, with D unclear. CDR1 SGDLS and CDR2 YYNGEE come from the germline V gene. V gave up 4 bases and J gave up 0 bases, with 16 bases separating them. This CDR3 spans 16 amino acids. CDR3 sequence reads: CASSPLEGRANYGYTF. CDR3 coding DNA: TGTGCCAGCAGCCCCCTGGAGGGTCGAGCTAACTATGGCTACACCTTC.

The chain carries TRBV24-1 and TRBJ2-7; D is perhaps TRBD1 or TRBD2 (6 bases each). CDR1 is KGHDR, CDR2 SFDVKD, per germline. Trimming shortened V by 4 bases and J by 4 bases, and 16 bases separated the two germline ends. The CDR3 is made up of 15 amino acids. The CDR3: CATSDPGRGRYEQYV. CDR3 DNA: TGTGCCACCAGTGACCCGGGACGGGGGCGTTACGAGCAGTACGTC.

V is TRBV6-6 and J is TRBJ1-2; D remains unclear. Germline V gene sequence: CDR1 MNHNY, CDR2 SVGAGI (reference sequence). The V end lost 6 bases, the J end lost 2 bases, and 10 bases lay between the germline ends. The CDR3 totals 13 residues. The CDR3 reads CASSLANNYGYTF. CDR3 nucleotides: TGTGCCAGCAGCCTCGCGAACAACTATGGCTACACCTTC.

The chain joins TRBV30 to TRBJ2-4, with a tentative D call TRBD1 (6 bases). There are 15 residues in the CDR3. Germline V gives CDR1 GTSNPN, CDR2 SVGIG (reference sequence). Trimming cost V 4 bases and J 1 base, with 14 bases left between them. In nucleotides, the CDR3 is TGTGCCTGGAATGTTGGGGGCTTCGCCAAAAACATTCAGTACTTC. Translating gives CAWNVGGFAKNIQYF.

This chain links TRBV6-5 with TRBJ2-2, with 7 bases that match TRBD1. Trimming removed 4 bases from V and 6 bases from J; junction bases left unmatched: 5. Germline CDR1 MNHEY, CDR2 SVGAGI. The CDR3 extends over 14 amino acids. This chain's CDR3 is CASSSPTGPGELFF. The CDR3 DNA follows: TGTGCCAGCAGTTCTCCGACAGGGCCCGGGGAGCTGTTTTTT.

This clone was counted a few times. This chain uses TRBV7-2 with TRBJ2-5; TRBD1 aligns across 8 bases. CDR3 length: 15 amino acids. V trimming: 6 bases; J trimming: 1 base; junction bases outside the gene matches: 7. Germline assignment: CDR1 SGHTA and CDR2 FQGNSA. The CDR3 DNA sequence: TGTGCCAGCAGTTGGGACAGGTCGTCCCAAGAGACCCAGTACTTC. The encoded protein is CASSWDRSSQETQYF.

The J gene is TRBJ1-1, the V gene TRBV2; 8 bases are a match to TRBD1. The V segment lost 4 bases and the J segment 4 bases; nucleotides outside the gene matches: 5. The CDR3 totals 14 residues. Germline values: CDR1 SNHLY, CDR2 FYNNEI. The CDR3 spells CASSVLQGVTEAFF. CDR3 nucleotide sequence: TGTGCCAGCAGTGTTTTACAGGGGGTCACTGAAGCTTTCTTT. The whole variable domain, filled in from reference TRBV2 and TRBJ1-1, reads EPEVTQTPSHQVTQMGQEVILRCVPISNHLYFYWYRQILGQKVEFLVSFYNNEISEKSEIFDDQFSVERPDGSNFTLKIRSTKLEDSAMYFCASSVLQGVTEAFFGQGTRLTVV.

The chain has TRBV6-4 and TRBJ1-2; D may be TRBD1 (5 bases). Trimming left V 2 bases short and J 2 bases short, with 6 bases between. Germline V CDR1 and CDR2: MRHNA, SNTAGT. This CDR3 has 13 amino acids. CDR3 DNA: TGTGCCAGCAGTGACGGGGGAAACTATGGCTACACCTTC. This translates into CASSDGGNYGYTF.

The CDR3 DNA reads TGTGCCAGCAGTCCAGGGGCACAGGCAGATACGCAGTATTTT. Translated, it gives CASSPGAQADTQYF. The chain employs TRBV6-2 or TRBV6-3 and TRBJ2-3, with D possibly being TRBD1 (6 bases). This CDR3 has 14 amino acids. Germline CDR1 MNHEY, CDR2 SVGEGT. V was clipped by 5 bases and J by 4 bases, with 13 bases between them.

The rearrangement uses TRBV28 and TRBJ1-2, with TRBD1 matching 8 bases. Germline V CDR1 and CDR2: MDHEN, SYDVKM. The V and J ends lost 4 bases and 2 bases, in that order; junction bases with no gene match: 15. The CDR3 runs to 18 residues. The CDR3 region has the DNA TGTGCCAGCAGTTCCTTATACCCAGACAGGGGCTCGAACTATGGCTACACCTTC. Protein: CASSSLYPDRGSNYGYTF.

Only a few counts were recorded for this clone. The chain recombines TRBV9 with TRBJ1-5; D is perhaps TRBD1 (5 bases). Trimming removed 4 bases from V and 7 bases from J, with 18 bases in between. Germline assignment: CDR1 SGDLS and CDR2 YYNGEE. CDR3 length: 15 amino acids. CDR3 sequence (DNA): TGTGCCAGCAGCCCCGGGGCTGGCGACGGGCAGCCCCAGCATTTT. Its protein is CASSPGAGDGQPQHF.

This clone was detected once. This rearrangement joins TRBV5-4 to TRBJ1-2; D gene unclear. This CDR3 is built from 14 residues. Germline CDR1 SGHNT, CDR2 YYREEE (reference sequence). The V end was cut by 0 bases, the J end by 4 bases, with 10 bases between. The CDR3 coding sequence is TGTGCCAGCAGCTTGGAACAGAACTTCTATGGCTACACCTTC. It is translated as CASSLEQNFYGYTF. Looking up the rest from reference TRBV5-4 and TRBJ1-2 gives the full variable domain: ETGVTQSPTHLIKTRGQQVTLRCSSQSGHNTVSWYQQALGQGPQFIFQYYREEENGRGNFPPRFSGLQFPNYSSELNVNALELDDSALYLCASSLEQNFYGYTFGSGTRLTVV.